These 2 T cell receptor beta chains share one sample of origin, sequenced in a study of early T cells in non-severe SARS-CoV-2 infection. Each CDR3 protein is one row after TCRdb ran MiXCR on the 5' RACE reads. The sample yields 25,000 to 35,000 distinct CDR3 sequences, around 7% seen once. Sequenced input: whole blood. Receptors originate from an adult who was a healthcare worker with PCR-confirmed SARS-CoV-2 infection or an uninfected control (not recorded which).

This clonotype has a count of ten or more. V and J are TRBV5-5 and TRBJ2-1; 12 bases are a match to TRBD2. V lost 3 bases, J lost 6 bases, and 4 bases stayed unmatched. The CDR3 length is 15 residues. CDR1 is SGHKS and CDR2 is YYEKEE in the germline V gene (reference sequence). The CDR3 DNA is TGTGCCAGCAGCTCCCAGGGACTAGCGGGCAATGAGCAGTTCTTC. Amino acid sequence: CASSSQGLAGNEQFF.

J is TRBJ2-7 and V is TRBV5-4, with 11 positions matching TRBD1. Germline CDR1 is SGHNT and CDR2 is YYREEE (reference sequence). The length of the CDR3 is 15 residues. After removal of 4 bases from V and 9 bases from J, the junction contained 12 bases not matched to a gene. CDR3: CASSGGTGGIVRQYF. CDR3 sequence (DNA): TGTGCCAGCAGCGGGGGGACAGGGGGAATTGTTCGGCAGTACTTC.